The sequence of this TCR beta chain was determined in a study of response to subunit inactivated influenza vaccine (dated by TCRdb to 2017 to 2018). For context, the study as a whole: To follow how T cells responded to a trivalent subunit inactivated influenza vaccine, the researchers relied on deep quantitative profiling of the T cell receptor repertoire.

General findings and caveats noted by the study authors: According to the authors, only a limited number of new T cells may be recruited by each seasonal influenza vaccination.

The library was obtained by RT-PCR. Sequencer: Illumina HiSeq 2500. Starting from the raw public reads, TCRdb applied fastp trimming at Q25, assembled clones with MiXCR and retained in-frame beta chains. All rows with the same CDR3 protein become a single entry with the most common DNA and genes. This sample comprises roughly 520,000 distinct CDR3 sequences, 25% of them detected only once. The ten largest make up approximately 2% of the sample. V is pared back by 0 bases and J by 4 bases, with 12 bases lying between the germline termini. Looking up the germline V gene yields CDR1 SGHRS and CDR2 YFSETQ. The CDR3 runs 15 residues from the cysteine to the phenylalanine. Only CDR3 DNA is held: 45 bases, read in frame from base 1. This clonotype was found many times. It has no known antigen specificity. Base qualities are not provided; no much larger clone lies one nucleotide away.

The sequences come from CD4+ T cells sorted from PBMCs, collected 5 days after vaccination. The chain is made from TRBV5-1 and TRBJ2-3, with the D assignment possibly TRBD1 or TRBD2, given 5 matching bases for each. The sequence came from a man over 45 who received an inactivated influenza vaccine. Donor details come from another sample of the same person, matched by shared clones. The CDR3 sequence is CASSLGTRGADTQYF. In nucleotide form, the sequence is TGCGCCAGCAGCTTGGGGACGCGAGGGGCAGATACGCAGTATTTT.